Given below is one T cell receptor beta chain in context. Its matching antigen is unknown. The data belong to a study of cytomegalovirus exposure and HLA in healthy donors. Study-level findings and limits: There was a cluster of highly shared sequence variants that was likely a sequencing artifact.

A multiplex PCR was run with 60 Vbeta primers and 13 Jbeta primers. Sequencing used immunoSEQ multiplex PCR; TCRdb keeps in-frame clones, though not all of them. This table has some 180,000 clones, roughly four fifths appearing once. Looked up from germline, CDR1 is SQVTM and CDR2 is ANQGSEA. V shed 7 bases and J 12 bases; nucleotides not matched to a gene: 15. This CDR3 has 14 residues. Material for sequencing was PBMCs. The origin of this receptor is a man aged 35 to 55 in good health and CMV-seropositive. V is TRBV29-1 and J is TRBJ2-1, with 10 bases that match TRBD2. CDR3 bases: TGCAGCGCTGGTCTAGGGCTAGCGGGGGTCGGGCAGTTCTTC. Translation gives CSAGLGLAGVGQFF.